This T cell receptor beta chain came from a study of shared clonotypes between healthy human individuals. Germline V gives CDR1 MNHEY, CDR2 SVGAGI. Trimming took off 2 bases at V and 4 bases at J, with 11 bases between the two ends. CDR3 length equals 15 residues. Several immunoSEQ plates received, in even portions, the genomic DNA of each subset. The unsorted PBMC sample used ten immunoSEQ deep assay plates. The data were produced by immunoSEQ multiplex PCR, yet TCRdb's version contains in-frame clones alone and is incomplete. There are around 500,000 clones in the sample; about four fifths occur only once, and about 13% lies in the top ten.

Input material: PBMCs. The chain links TRBV6-5 to TRBJ1-4, with D possibly matching TRBD1 (6 bases). The TCR was taken from a middle-aged woman in good health. Some clones in this sample may be carry-over from other donors' samples. The CDR3 reads CASSYTPGHNEKLFF. The CDR3 DNA is TGTGCCAGCAGTTACACGCCGGGACATAATGAAAAACTGTTTTTT.